The 9 T cell receptor beta chains given below trace back to one sample, sequenced in a study of cytomegalovirus exposure and HLA in healthy donors. The study ran its PCR with 60 Vbeta and 13 Jbeta primers. The protocol was immunoSEQ multiplex PCR, while the TCRdb copy is restricted to in-frame clones and leaves out a portion. Of 150,000 to 200,000 clones detected, about 85% appear once; the ten largest clones hold 1% to 1.5%. The specimen sequenced was PBMCs. These receptors all come from a man between 50 and 59 years old in good health and CMV-seropositive.

This clone was recorded a few times. The chain combines TRBV27 with TRBJ2-7; TRBD2 agrees at 7 bases. There are 15 residues in the CDR3. V shed 6 bases, J shed 4 bases, and the junction held 12 bases outside the gene matches. The germline V gene has CDR1 MNHEY and CDR2 SMNVEV (reference sequence). The DNA for the CDR3 is TGTGCCAGCAGCCTAGGGGCGGGAGCGGGGTACGAGCAGTACTTC. It specifies CASSLGAGAGYEQYF.

This sequence joins TRBV5-1 and TRBJ1-1; D is ambiguous. The CDR3 totals 14 residues. Germline CDR1 SGHRS, CDR2 YFSETQ. V was cut by 0 bases and J by 0 bases, with 6 bases left in between. The CDR3 DNA sequence: TGCGCCAGCAGCTTGGCCGGGATGAACACTGAAGCTTTCTTT. Its protein product is CASSLAGMNTEAFF.

V usage is TRBV4-2 and J usage is TRBJ2-7; 9 positions match TRBD1. This CDR3 region has 14 residues. Unmatched junction bases numbered 4, after V lost 4 bases and J lost 3 bases. Germline V gives CDR1 LGHNA, CDR2 YNFKEQ. The CDR3 is CASSPRGQGYEQYF. CDR3 coding DNA: TGTGCCAGCAGCCCCAGGGGACAGGGCTACGAGCAGTACTTC.

The rearrangement uses TRBV11-2 and TRBJ1-4; 7 positions agree with TRBD1. The germline gives CDR1 SGHAT, CDR2 FQNNGV. Trimming at V came to 4 bases and at J to 5 bases, leaving 4 bases not matched to a gene. The CDR3 sequence is 14 residues long. CDR3: CASSSDRANEKLFF. The CDR3 region has the DNA TGTGCCAGCAGCTCCGACAGGGCGAATGAAAAACTGTTTTTT. Variable domain in full (rest from reference TRBV11-2 and TRBJ1-4): EAGVAQSPRYKIIEKRQSVAFWCNPISGHATLYWYQQILGQGPKLLIQFQNNGVVDDSQLPKDRFSAERLKGVDSTLKIQPAKLEDSAVYLCASSSDRANEKLFFGSGTQLSVL.

This rearrangement joins TRBV5-1 to TRBJ1-6; no clear D gene. Trimming removed 0 bases at V and 7 bases at J, with 8 bases between. This CDR3 has 14 amino acids. Germline CDR1 reads SGHRS; CDR2 reads YFSETQ. CDR3 sequence (DNA): TGCGCCAGCAGCTTGGAACAGCAAAATTCACCCCTCCACTTT. It codes for CASSLEQQNSPLHF.

The chain links TRBV19 to TRBJ2-2, with TRBD1 matching 9 bases. The CDR3 is 18 residues long. The junction had 14 bases not matched to a gene; V was cut back by 7 bases and J by 2 bases. The germline V gene has CDR1 LNHDA and CDR2 SQIVND (reference sequence). The chain's CDR3 is CASMGGQGGFFNTGELFF. CDR3 sequence (DNA): TGTGCCAGTATGGGGGGACAGGGTGGTTTCTTCAACACCGGGGAGCTGTTTTTT.

The V call is TRBV30, the J call TRBJ2-7; 12 bases line up with TRBD2. The CDR3 has 16 residues. CDR1 and CDR2 from the germline V gene are GTSNPN and SVGIG (reference sequence). V shed 1 base and J 5 bases; nucleotides not matched to a gene: 9. The CDR3, as DNA: TGTGCCTGGAGTGCTCCGTCTAGCGGGGGGGCAGACGAGCAGTACTTC. Its translation is CAWSAPSSGGADEQYF.

V gene TRBV4-1 combines with J gene TRBJ1-5; no firm D call. Germline V gene data show CDR1 as MGHRA and CDR2 as YSYEKL. Deletions cut 0 bases from V and 4 bases from J, with 7 bases between. This CDR3 is 14 amino acids long. As DNA, the CDR3 is TGCGCCAGCAGCCAAGACAGCGTAAATCAGCCCCAGCATTTT. This encodes CASSQDSVNQPQHF.

This rearrangement joins TRBV2 to TRBJ1-1; 7 bases match TRBD1. V dropped 5 bases and J dropped 2; count of bases not matched to a gene: 2. The CDR3 extends over 13 amino acids. The germline CDR1 and CDR2 sequences are SNHLY and FYNNEI. In nucleotides, the CDR3 is TGTGCCAGCAGTTACAGGGGAAACACTGAAGCTTTCTTT. Amino acid sequence: CASSYRGNTEAFF.